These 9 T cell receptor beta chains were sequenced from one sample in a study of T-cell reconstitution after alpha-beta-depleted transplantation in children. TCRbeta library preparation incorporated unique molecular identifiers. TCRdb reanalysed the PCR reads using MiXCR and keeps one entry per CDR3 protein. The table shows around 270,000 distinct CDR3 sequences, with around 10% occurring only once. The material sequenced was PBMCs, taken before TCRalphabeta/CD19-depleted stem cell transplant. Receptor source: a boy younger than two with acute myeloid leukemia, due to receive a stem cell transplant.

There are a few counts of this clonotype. The CDR3 DNA reads as TGTGCCAGCAGCCCCCGGAGGCATGAGCAGTTCTTC. It codes for CASSPRRHEQFF. The V call is TRBV6-2 or TRBV6-3, the J call TRBJ2-1, with D tentatively TRBD2 (5 bases). Per germline, CDR1 MNHEY and CDR2 SVGEGT. The V end lost 6 bases, the J end lost 8 bases, and 11 bases lay between the germline ends. The CDR3 runs 12 residues.

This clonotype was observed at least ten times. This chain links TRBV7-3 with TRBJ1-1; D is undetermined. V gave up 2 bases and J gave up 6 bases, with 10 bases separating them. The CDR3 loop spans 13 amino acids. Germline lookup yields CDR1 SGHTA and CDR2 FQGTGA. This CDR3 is CASSLGRRAEAFF. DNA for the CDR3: TGTGCCAGCAGCTTAGGGAGGCGCGCTGAAGCTTTCTTT.

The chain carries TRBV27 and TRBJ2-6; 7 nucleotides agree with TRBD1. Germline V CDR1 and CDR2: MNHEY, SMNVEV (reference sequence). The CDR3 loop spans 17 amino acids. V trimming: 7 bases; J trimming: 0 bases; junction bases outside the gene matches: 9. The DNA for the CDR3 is TGTGCCAGCAAACCGGGACAGCGAGGCTCTGGGGCCAACGTCCTGACTTTC. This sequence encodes CASKPGQRGSGANVLTF.

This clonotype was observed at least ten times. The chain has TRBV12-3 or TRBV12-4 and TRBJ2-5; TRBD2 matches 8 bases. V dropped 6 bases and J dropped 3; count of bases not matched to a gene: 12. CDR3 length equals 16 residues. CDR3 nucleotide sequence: TGTGCCAGCAGAACTAGCGGCGATCGTGGGGAAGAGACCCAGTACTTC. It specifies CASRTSGDRGEETQYF.

The CDR3 coding sequence is TGTGCCACCAGTGATCAATCCGGGACGGACCACAATGAGCAGTTCTTC. Encoded protein: CATSDQSGTDHNEQFF. The chain is built from TRBV24-1 and TRBJ2-1; D possibly uses TRBD1 or TRBD2 (5 bases each). Trimming left V 3 bases short and J 5 bases short, with 16 bases between. CDR3 length equals 16 residues. Germline V gene lookup returns CDR1 KGHDR and CDR2 SFDVKD.

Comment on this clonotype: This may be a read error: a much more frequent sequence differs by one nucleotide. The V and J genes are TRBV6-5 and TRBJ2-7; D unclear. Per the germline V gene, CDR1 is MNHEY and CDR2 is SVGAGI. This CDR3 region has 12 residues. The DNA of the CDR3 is TGTGCCAGCAGTCCCGGACCCTACGAGCGGTACTTC. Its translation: CASSPGPYERYF.

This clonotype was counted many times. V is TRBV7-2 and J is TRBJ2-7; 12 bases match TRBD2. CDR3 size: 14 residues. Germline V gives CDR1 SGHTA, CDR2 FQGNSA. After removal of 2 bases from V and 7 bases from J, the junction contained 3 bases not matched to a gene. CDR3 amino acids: CASSLKLAGGEQYF. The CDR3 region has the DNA TGTGCCAGCAGCTTAAAACTAGCGGGAGGAGAGCAGTACTTC.

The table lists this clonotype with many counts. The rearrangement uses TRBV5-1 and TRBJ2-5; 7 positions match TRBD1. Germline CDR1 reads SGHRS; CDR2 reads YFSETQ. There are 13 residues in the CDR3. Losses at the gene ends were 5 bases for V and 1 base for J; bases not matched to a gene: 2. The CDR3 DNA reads TGCGCCAGCAGGAGACAGGGCCAAGAGACCCAGTACTTC. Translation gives CASRRQGQETQYF.

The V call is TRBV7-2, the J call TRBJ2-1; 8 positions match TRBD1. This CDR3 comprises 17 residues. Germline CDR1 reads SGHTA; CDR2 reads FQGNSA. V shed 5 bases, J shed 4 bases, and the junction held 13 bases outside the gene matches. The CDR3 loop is CASSPRFNRDRYNEQFF. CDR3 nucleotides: TGTGCCAGCAGCCCAAGATTTAACCGGGACAGGTACAATGAGCAGTTCTTC. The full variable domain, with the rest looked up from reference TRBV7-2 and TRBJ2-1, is GAGVSQSPSNKVTEKGKDVELRCDPISGHTALYWYRQSLGQGLEFLIYFQGNSAPDKSGLPSDRFSAERTGGSVSTLTIQRTQQEDSAVYLCASSPRFNRDRYNEQFFGPGTRLTVL.